This T cell receptor beta chain was profiled in a study of cytomegalovirus exposure and HLA in healthy donors. The PCR ran on 60 Vbeta and 13 Jbeta primers. Authors' analysis steps: In a later analysis, around 10 million of about 80 million unique beta chains occurred in at least two donors. Repertoires were generated with immunoSEQ multiplex PCR, while TCRdb's copy carries only in-frame clones and drops some. V and J calls and clone size are given by that table; D and trimming were obtained from the DNA. The sample table includes roughly 100,000 clones. Healthy bone marrow donors made up the cohort. Comment on this clone: Antigen unknown.

General study results and limits: TRBV6-2, TRBV6-3 and other indistinguishable V segments were excluded. Specificity of a few CMV-associated chains for CMV antigens was verified in vitro.

The CDR3 is made up of 15 amino acids. The germline gives CDR1 SGHVS, CDR2 FNYEAQ. The V segment lost 4 bases and the J segment 6 bases; nucleotides outside the gene matches: 5. The sequence derives from a middle-aged man in good health and CMV-seronegative. The chain carries TRBV7-6 and TRBJ2-5, with 13 positions matching TRBD2. Sequencing input: PBMCs. CDR3 coding DNA: TGTGCCAGCAGCTCAGGGACTAGCGGGATAAAGACCCAGTACTTC. This translates into CASSSGTSGIKTQYF.